This TCR beta chain was retrieved from a study of cytotoxic CD8 clonotypes in ibrutinib-treated CLL. Here immunoSEQ multiplex PCR was the method, and the copy in TCRdb shows in-frame clones only, minus some. This table holds about 39,000 clones, approximately 67% found once. Trimming shortened V by 2 bases and J by 1 base, and 7 bases separated the two germline ends. The CDR3 is made up of 14 amino acids. The V gene's germline CDR1 is SGHTA and CDR2 FQGNSA. The chain couples TRBV7-2 to TRBJ2-3; no definite D call. The clonotype originates from a human donor with chronic lymphocytic leukemia. The sample in question was PBMCs, obtained at disease progression, from a patient treated with ibrutinib. The CDR3, as DNA: TGTGCCAGCAGCTTATTCCGGGGCACAGATACGCAGTATTTT. Protein sequence: CASSLFRGTDTQYF.